This T cell receptor beta chain was identified during a study of neurological immune-mediated disorders. General study results and limits: Private repertoires in all groups were suggested by the absence of shared CDR3 amino acid sequences among expanded clones across subjects.

It was by 5'RACE with 10-nucleotide random UMIs that the cDNA was made. TCRdb itself ran the 5' RACE reads through MiXCR, one entry per CDR3 protein. The sample lists around 47,000 distinct CDR3 sequences, more than 9.5% occurring once. Where libraries were unsorted, they were derived from 2 million PBMCs stored at -80 degrees C. V was cut by 0 bases and J by 0 bases, with 12 bases left in between. Germline V gene data show CDR1 as DFQATT and CDR2 as SNEGSKA (reference sequence). The CDR3 totals 15 residues. This clonotype occurred many times. Antigen unknown. Sequencing was carried out using PBMCs. The clonotype comes from a female donor in good health. The J gene is TRBJ2-7, the V gene TRBV20-1, with unresolved D. CDR3 coding DNA: TGCAGTGCTAGAGATTCAGGCTCCAGCTCCTACGAGCAGTACTTC. As protein: CSARDSGSSSYEQYF.